This T cell receptor (beta chain) emerged from a study of beta chain features in type 1 diabetes. General study results and limits: Using cDNA template may skew counts toward highly expressing activated cells. Researchers could not determine here whether HLA type influences TCRB rearrangement. PCR might favor shorter templates, equally in patients and controls.

A single heparinised draw of around 0.11 L on average was taken per donor. Since all of the isolated RNA was reverse transcribed, expressed TCRB transcripts were what got sequenced. Here immunoSEQ multiplex PCR was the method, and the copy in TCRdb shows in-frame clones only, minus some. The sample shows hundreds of thousands of clones, 7% to 9% of them seen only once. The ends lost 5 bases at V and 11 bases at J; junction bases unmatched: 5. Germline CDR1 MNHEY, CDR2 SMNVEV (reference sequence). CDR3 length equals 12 residues. This clone was counted between two and nine times. Antigen specificity is unknown.

The sample comprised central memory CD4+ T cells from blood. The sequence was collected from a woman between 18 and 29 years old in good health. The chain recombines TRBV27 with TRBJ2-7; 11 nucleotides line up with TRBD2. The CDR3 spells CASSPGTSGKYF. CDR3 nucleotides: TGTGCCAGCAGTCCTGGGACTAGCGGAAAGTACTTC.